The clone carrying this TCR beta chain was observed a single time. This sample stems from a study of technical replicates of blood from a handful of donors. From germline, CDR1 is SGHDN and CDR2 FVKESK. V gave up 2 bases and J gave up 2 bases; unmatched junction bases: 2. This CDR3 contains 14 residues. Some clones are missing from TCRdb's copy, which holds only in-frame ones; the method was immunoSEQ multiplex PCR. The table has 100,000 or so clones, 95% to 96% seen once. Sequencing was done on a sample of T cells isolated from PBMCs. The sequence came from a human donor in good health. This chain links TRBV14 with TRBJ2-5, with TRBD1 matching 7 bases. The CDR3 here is CASSQWTGQETQYF. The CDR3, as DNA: TGTGCCAGCAGCCAATGGACAGGTCAAGAGACCCAGTACTTC.